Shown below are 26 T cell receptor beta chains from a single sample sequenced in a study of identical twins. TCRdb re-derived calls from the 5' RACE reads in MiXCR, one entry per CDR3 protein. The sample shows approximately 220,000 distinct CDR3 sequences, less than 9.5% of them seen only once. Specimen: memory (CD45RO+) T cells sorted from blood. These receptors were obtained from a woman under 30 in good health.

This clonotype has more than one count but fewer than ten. The CDR3 DNA is TGCGCCAGCAGCAGGGGGACAGGGGGCGTAATGAATGGCTACACCTTC. This gives the protein CASSRGTGGVMNGYTF. V and J are TRBV5-1 and TRBJ1-2; 12 nucleotides agree with TRBD1. The CDR3 length is 16 residues. With 4 bases clipped from V and 6 bases from J, the junction kept 10 bases outside the gene matches. Germline loops: CDR1 SGHRS, CDR2 YFSETQ.

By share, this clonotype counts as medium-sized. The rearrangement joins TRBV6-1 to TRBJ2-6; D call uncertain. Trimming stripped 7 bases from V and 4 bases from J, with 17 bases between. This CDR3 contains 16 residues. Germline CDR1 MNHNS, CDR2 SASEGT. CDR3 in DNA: TGTGCCAGCAAAACGGCAGGCGATGCGGGGGCCAACGTCCTGACTTTC. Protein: CASKTAGDAGANVLTF.

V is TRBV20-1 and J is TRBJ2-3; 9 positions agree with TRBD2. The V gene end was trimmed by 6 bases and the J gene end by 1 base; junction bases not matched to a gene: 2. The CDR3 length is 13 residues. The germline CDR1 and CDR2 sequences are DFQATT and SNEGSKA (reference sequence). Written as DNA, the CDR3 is TGCAGTGCCCGGACTAGCGGCACAGATACGCAGTATTTT. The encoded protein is CSARTSGTDTQYF.

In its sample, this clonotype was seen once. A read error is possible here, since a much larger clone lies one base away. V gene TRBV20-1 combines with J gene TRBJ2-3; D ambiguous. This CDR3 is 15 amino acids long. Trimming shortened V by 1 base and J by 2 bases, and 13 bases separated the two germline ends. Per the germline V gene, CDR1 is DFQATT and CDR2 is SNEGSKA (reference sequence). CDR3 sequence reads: CSARGSVDHTDTQYF. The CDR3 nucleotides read TGCAGTGCTAGAGGGTCGGTGGACCACACAGATACGCAGTATTTT.

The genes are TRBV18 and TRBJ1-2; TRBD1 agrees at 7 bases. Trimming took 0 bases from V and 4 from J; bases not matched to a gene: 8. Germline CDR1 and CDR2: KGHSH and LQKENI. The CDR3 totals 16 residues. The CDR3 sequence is CASSPPAGDSRYGYTF. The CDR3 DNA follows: TGTGCCAGCTCACCACCAGCGGGGGACAGTCGCTATGGCTACACCTTC.

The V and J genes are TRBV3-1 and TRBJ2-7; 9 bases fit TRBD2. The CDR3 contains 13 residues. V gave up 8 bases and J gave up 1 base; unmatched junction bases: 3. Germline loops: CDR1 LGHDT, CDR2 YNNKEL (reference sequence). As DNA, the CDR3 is TGTGCCAGCCGAGCGGGAGGTTCCTACGAGCAGTACTTC. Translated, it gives CASRAGGSYEQYF.

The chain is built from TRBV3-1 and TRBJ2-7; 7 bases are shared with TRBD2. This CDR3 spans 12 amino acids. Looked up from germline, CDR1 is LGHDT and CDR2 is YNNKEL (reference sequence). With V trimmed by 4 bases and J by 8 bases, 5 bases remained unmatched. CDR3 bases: TGTGCCAGCAGCCGCGCGGGGGAACAGCAGTACTTC. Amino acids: CASSRAGEQQYF.

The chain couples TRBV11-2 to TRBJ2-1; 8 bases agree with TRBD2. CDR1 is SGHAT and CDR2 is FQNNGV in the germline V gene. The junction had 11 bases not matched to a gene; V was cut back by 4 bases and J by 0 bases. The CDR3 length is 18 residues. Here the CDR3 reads CASSSRKTSGSSYNEQFF. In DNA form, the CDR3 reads TGTGCCAGCAGCTCCAGAAAAACCAGCGGGAGCTCCTACAATGAGCAGTTCTTC.

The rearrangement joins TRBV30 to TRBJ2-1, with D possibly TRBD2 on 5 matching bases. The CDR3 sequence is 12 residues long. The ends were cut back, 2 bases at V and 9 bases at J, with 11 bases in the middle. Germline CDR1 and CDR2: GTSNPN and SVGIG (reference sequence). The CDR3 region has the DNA TGTGCCTGGAGTAGGGAGCTGGGTGAGCAGTTCTTC. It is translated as CAWSRELGEQFF.

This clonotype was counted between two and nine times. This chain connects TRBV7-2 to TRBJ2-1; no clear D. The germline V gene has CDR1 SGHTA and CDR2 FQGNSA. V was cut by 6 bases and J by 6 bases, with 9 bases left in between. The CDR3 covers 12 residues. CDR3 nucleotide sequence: TGTGCCAGCAGACCAAATACCAATGAGCAGTTCTTC. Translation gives CASRPNTNEQFF.

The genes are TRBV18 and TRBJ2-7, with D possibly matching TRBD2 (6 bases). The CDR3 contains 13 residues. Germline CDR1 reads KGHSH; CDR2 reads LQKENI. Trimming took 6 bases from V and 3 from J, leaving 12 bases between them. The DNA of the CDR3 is TGTGCCAGCTCGCCCTTGGGGGGCTACGAGCAGTACTTC. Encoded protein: CASSPLGGYEQYF.

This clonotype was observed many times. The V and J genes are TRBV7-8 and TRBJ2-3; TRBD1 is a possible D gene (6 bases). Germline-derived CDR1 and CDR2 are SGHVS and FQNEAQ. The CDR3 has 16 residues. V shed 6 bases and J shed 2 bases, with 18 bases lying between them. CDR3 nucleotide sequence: TGTGCCAGCAGTCGCGGACAGTCGACCCCCACAGATACGCAGTATTTT. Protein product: CASSRGQSTPTDTQYF.

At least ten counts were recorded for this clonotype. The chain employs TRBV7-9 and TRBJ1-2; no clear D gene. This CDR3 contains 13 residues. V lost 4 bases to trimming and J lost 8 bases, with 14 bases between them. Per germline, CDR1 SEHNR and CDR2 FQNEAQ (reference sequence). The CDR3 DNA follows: TGTGCCAGCAGCTACGACCCACTCCGGGGCTACACCTTC. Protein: CASSYDPLRGYTF.

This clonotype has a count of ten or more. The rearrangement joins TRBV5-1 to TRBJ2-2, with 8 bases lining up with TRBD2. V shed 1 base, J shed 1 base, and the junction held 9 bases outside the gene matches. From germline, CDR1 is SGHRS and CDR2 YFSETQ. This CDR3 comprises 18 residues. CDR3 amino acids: CASSLSSGTRKNTGELFF. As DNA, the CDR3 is TGCGCCAGCAGCTTGAGCTCCGGGACTAGAAAGAACACCGGGGAGCTGTTTTTT.

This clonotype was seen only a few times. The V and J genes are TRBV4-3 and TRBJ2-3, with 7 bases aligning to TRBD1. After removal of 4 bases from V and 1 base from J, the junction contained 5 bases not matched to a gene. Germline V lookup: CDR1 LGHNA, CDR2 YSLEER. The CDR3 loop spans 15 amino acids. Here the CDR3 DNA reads TGCGCCAGCAGCCCAGGACAGGCCCGCACAGATACGCAGTATTTT. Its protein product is CASSPGQARTDTQYF.

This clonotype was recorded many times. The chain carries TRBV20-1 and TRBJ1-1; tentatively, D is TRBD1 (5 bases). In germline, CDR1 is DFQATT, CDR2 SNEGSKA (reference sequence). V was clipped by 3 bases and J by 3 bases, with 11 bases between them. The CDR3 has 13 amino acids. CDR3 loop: CSARSGWDTEAFF. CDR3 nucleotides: TGCAGTGCTAGGTCAGGGTGGGACACTGAAGCTTTCTTT.

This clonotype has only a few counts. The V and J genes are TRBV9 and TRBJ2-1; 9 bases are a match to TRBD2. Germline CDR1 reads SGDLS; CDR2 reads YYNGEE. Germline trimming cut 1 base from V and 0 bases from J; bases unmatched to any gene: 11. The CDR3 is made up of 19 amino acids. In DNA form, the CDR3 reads TGTGCCAGCAGCGTACTGGCGGGGGGGACAAAATACTCCTACAATGAGCAGTTCTTC. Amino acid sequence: CASSVLAGGTKYSYNEQFF.

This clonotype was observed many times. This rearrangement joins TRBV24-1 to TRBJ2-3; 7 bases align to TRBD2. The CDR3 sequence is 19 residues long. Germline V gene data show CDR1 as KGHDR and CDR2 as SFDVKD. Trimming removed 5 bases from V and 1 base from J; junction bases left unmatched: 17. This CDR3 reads CATSAYGGRGRDGTDTQYF. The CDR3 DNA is TGTGCCACCAGTGCCTACGGGGGACGCGGGAGAGATGGCACAGATACGCAGTATTTT.

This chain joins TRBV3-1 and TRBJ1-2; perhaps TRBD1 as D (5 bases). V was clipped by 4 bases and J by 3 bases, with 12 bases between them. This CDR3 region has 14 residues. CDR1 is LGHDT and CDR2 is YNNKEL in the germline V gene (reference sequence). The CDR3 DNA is TGTGCCAGCAGCCCAAACTGGGGGGACTATGGCTACACCTTC. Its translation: CASSPNWGDYGYTF.

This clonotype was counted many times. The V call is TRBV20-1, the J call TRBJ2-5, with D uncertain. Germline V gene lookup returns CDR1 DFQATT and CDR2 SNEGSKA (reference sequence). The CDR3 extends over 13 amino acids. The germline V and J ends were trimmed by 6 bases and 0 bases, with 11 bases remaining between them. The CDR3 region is CSALVRDQETQYF. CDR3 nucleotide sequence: TGCAGTGCCCTGGTAAGGGACCAAGAGACCCAGTACTTC.

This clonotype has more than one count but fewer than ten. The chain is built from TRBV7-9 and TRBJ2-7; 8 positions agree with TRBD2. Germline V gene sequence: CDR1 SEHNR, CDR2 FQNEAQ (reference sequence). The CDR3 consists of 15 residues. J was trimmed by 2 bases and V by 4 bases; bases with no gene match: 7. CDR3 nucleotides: TGTGCCAGCAGCTCTCCAGCGGGAGAGCCCTACGAGCAGTACTTC. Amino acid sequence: CASSSPAGEPYEQYF.

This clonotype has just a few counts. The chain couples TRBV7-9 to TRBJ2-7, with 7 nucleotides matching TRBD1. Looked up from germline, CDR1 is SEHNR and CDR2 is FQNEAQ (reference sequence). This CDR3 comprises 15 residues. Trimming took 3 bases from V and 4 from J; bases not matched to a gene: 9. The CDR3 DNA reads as TGTGCCAGCAGCTTCCCCGGGACAGCCACGTACGAGCAGTACTTC. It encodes CASSFPGTATYEQYF.

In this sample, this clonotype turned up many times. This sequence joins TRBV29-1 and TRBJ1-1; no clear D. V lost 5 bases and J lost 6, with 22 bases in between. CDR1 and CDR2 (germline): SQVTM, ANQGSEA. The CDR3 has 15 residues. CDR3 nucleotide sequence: TGCAGCGTTACGGGGTCAGCCCAAACATTGGCTGAAGCTTTCTTT. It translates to CSVTGSAQTLAEAFF.

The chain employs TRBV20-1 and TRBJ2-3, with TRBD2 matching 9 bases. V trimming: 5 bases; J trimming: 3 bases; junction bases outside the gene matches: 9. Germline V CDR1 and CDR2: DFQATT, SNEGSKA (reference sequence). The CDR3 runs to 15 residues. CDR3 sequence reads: CSAPSPTSGTDTQYF. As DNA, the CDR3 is TGCAGTGCTCCGAGCCCGACTAGCGGAACAGATACGCAGTATTTT.

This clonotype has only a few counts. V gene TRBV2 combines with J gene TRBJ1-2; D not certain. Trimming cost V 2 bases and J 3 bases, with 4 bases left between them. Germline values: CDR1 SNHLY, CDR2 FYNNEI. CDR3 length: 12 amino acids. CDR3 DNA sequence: TGTGCCAGCAGTGAATCCGACTATGGCTACACCTTC. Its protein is CASSESDYGYTF.

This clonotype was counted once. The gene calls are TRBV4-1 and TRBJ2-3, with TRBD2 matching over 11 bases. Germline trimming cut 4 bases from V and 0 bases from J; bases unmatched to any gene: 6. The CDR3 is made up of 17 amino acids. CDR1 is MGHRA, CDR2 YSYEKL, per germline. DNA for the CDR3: TGCGCCAGCAGCCCGCGTAGCGGGGGGGCTAGCACAGATACGCAGTATTTT. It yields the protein CASSPRSGGASTDTQYF.